This record covers a single T cell receptor (beta chain). The data were taken from a study of CD8+ T cells in alopecia areata. Across the study: Each day, treated patients took oral tofacitinib twice, at 5 to 10 mg per dose.

Looked up from germline, CDR1 is SQVTM and CDR2 is ANQGSEA. V was pared by 7 bases and J by 0 bases, with 4 bases of the junction left unmatched. This CDR3 is 15 amino acids long. Following RNA extraction, reverse transcription yielded cDNA that acted as the sequencing template. Generated by immunoSEQ multiplex PCR, the TCRdb table keeps only in-frame clones and is missing some. Of some 200,000 clones in the sample, roughly 60% were seen once. Treatment denoted: oral pan-JAK inhibitor, 5-10 mg twice daily. The rearrangement joins TRBV29-1 to TRBJ2-7, with 15 bases that match TRBD2. Sequenced here: CD4+ T cells sorted from blood, sampled at week 24, from a patient treated with tofacitinib. The TCR originated in a human donor with alopecia areata. The CDR3 loop is CSARTSGGASYEQYF. The CDR3 bases are TGCAGCGCCAGGACTAGCGGGGGGGCCTCCTACGAGCAGTACTTC.